This is a list of T cell receptor beta chains from one sample in a study of cytomegalovirus exposure and HLA in healthy donors. TCRdb keeps only in-frame clones here, not all; method: immunoSEQ multiplex PCR. The sample holds roughly 120,000 clones; 84% are singletons and the top ten take 2.5% to 3.5%. The sample comprised PBMCs. The receptors were sampled from a young woman in good health and CMV-seropositive. Each CDR3 is given with its conserved first and last residue. The D gene is left open where the match is weak. Rows give clone size only sometimes, using once, few, many, or a class for an expanded clone.

d_gene	abundance	v_gene	j_gene	CDR3aa	CDR3nt
.	.	TRBV25-1	TRBJ2-3	CASSPGADTQYF	TGTGCCAGCAGTCCAGGGGCAGATACGCAGTATTTT
.	.	TRBV6-1	TRBJ1-1	CASSEALRANTEAFF	TGTGCCAGCAGTGAAGCGCTTCGAGCGAACACTGAAGCTTTCTTT
.	.	TRBV28	TRBJ1-1	CASSRLRGEAFF	TGTGCCAGCAGTCGGCTTCGGGGTGAAGCTTTCTTT
TRBD2	few	TRBV2	TRBJ2-3	CASSLAGGRTDTQYF	TGTGCCAGCAGTCTAGCGGGGGGCCGCACAGATACGCAGTATTTT
TRBD2	.	TRBV2	TRBJ2-5	CASSGLAGAETQYF	TGTGCCAGCAGTGGACTAGCGGGGGCAGAGACCCAGTACTTC
.	.	TRBV10-2	TRBJ2-3	CASSESAGVWVSTDTQYF	TGCGCCAGCAGTGAGTCTGCAGGGGTATGGGTTAGCACAGATACGCAGTATTTT
.	few	TRBV6-6	TRBJ1-1	CASSFGTAAFF	TGTGCCAGCAGTTTCGGGACTGCAGCTTTCTTT
.	.	TRBV11-2	TRBJ2-1	CASSFWHQDINEQFF	TGTGCCAGCAGCTTTTGGCACCAAGACATCAATGAGCAGTTCTTC
TRBD1	.	TRBV7-6	TRBJ1-3	CASSGQGGSGNTIYF	TGTGCCAGCAGCGGACAGGGAGGATCTGGAAACACCATATATTTT
.	.	TRBV4-1	TRBJ1-6	CASSQELGSSYNSPLHF	TGCGCCAGCAGCCAAGAGCTCGGGAGCTCCTATAATTCACCCCTCCACTTT
TRBD2	once	TRBV18	TRBJ2-1	CASSPGTTNHNEQFF	TGTGCCAGCTCACCCGGGACTACCAACCACAATGAGCAGTTCTTC
TRBD1	.	TRBV23-1	TRBJ1-4	CASSLVWTGHEKLFF	TGCGCCAGCAGTCTTGTCTGGACAGGGCACGAAAAACTGTTTTTT
TRBD1	once	TRBV5-1	TRBJ1-5	CASYRGRGNQPQHF	TGCGCCAGTTACAGGGGGCGAGGCAATCAGCCCCAGCATTTT
TRBD1	.	TRBV7-9	TRBJ2-2	CASSRRQGPTGELFF	TGTGCCAGCAGCCGAAGACAGGGACCCACCGGGGAGCTGTTTTTT
TRBD1	.	TRBV6-5	TRBJ2-7	CASSLDRGYEQYF	TGTGCCAGCAGCCTGGACAGGGGCTACGAGCAGTACTTC
.	.	TRBV7-8	TRBJ2-6	CASSLGQVLAGANVLTF	TGTGCCAGCAGCTTAGGACAGGTCCTCGCTGGGGCCAACGTCCTGACTTTC
TRBD1	.	TRBV7-8	TRBJ2-3	CASSSFRTGGGDTQYF	TGTGCCAGCAGCTCCTTCCGGACAGGGGGAGGAGATACGCAGTATTTT
TRBD1	.	TRBV7-8	TRBJ1-3	CASSSHAWTGGKGNTIYF	TGTGCCAGCAGCTCCCATGCTTGGACAGGGGGTAAAGGAAACACCATATATTTT
TRBD1	.	TRBV6-5	TRBJ1-5	CASSSTGTGCQPQHF	TGTGCCAGCAGTTCCACCGGGACAGGGTGCCAGCCCCAGCATTTT
TRBD1	.	TRBV5-5	TRBJ1-2	CASSIPTGGPSNYGYTF	TGTGCCAGCAGTATACCGACAGGGGGCCCATCTAACTATGGCTACACCTTC
.	.	TRBV6-4	TRBJ2-2	CASSAGTNTGELFF	TGTGCCAGCAGCGCGGGCACCAACACCGGGGAGCTGTTTTTT
TRBD1	.	TRBV5-8	TRBJ2-1	CASNWRTGLGNEQFF	TGTGCCAGCAATTGGAGGACAGGGTTAGGCAATGAGCAGTTCTTC
TRBD1	.	TRBV9	TRBJ2-7	CASSFAGTGWEEQYF	TGTGCCAGCAGCTTCGCCGGGACAGGGTGGGAAGAGCAGTACTTC
.	once	TRBV4-1	TRBJ1-1	CASSQADSRYTEAFF	TGCGCCAGCAGCCAGGCTGACAGCCGATATACTGAAGCTTTCTTT
.	few	TRBV7-9	TRBJ1-5	CASSSSPGASSGAQHF	TGTGCCAGCAGCTCCTCTCCAGGGGCGAGCTCCGGAGCCCAGCATTTT
.	.	TRBV21-1	TRBJ2-3	CASKRTDTQYF	TGTGCCAGCAAGAGGACAGATACGCAGTATTTT
.	.	TRBV29-1	TRBJ2-1	CSVEGGDRKGYNEQFF	TGCAGCGTTGAAGGGGGAGACAGGAAGGGCTACAATGAGCAGTTCTTC
TRBD2	.	TRBV10-1	TRBJ2-3	CASSSRTSGLSDTQYF	TGCGCCAGCAGCTCTCGGACTAGCGGTCTTTCAGATACGCAGTATTTT
.	.	TRBV10-3	TRBJ1-1	CAISESVGGGTEAFF	TGTGCCATCAGTGAGTCCGTGGGTGGAGGAACTGAAGCTTTCTTT
.	once	TRBV29-1	TRBJ1-2	CSVDRGDGYTF	TGCAGCGTTGACAGGGGAGATGGCTACACCTTC
.	.	TRBV4-1	TRBJ1-2	CASSQVRRDNYGYTF	TGCGCCAGCAGCCAAGTAAGGCGGGACAACTATGGCTACACCTTC
.	.	TRBV2	TRBJ2-7	CASTPLDGGYEQYF	TGTGCCAGCACTCCACTGGACGGAGGCTACGAGCAGTACTTC
TRBD2	.	TRBV6-1	TRBJ2-3	CASSRLAVRDTQYF	TGTGCCAGCAGCCGACTAGCGGTGAGGGATACGCAGTATTTT
.	.	TRBV18	TRBJ2-3	CASSTSTDTQYF	TGTGCCAGCTCAACTAGCACAGATACGCAGTATTTT
.	.	TRBV19	TRBJ2-1	CASSMGVGQFF	TGTGCCAGTAGTATGGGAGTGGGGCAGTTCTTC
.	.	TRBV5-1	TRBJ2-7	CASSLALESHEQYF	TGCGCCAGCAGCTTGGCCCTGGAGAGTCACGAGCAGTACTTC
TRBD1	few	TRBV5-1	TRBJ1-4	CASSLGQGKGEKLFF	TGCGCCAGCAGCTTGGGACAGGGGAAGGGCGAAAAACTGTTTTTT
.	.	TRBV2	TRBJ2-7	CASSEGKGAGYEQYF	TGTGCCAGCAGTGAAGGGAAAGGGGCTGGGTACGAGCAGTACTTC
TRBD2	.	TRBV4-1	TRBJ2-1	CASSHLGGANNEQFF	TGCGCCAGCAGCCACCTCGGGGGGGCCAACAATGAGCAGTTCTTC
.	.	TRBV25-1	TRBJ2-7	CASSGSRAHEQYF	TGTGCCAGCAGTGGGTCCAGGGCCCACGAGCAGTACTTC
TRBD2	.	TRBV9	TRBJ2-5	CASSVVDSGGSFGETQYF	TGTGCCAGCAGCGTAGTGGATAGCGGGGGCTCATTCGGAGAGACCCAGTACTTC
.	few	TRBV11-2	TRBJ1-6	CASSPRQNSPLHF	TGTGCCAGCAGCCCGAGACAGAATTCACCCCTCCACTTT
TRBD2	.	TRBV6-6	TRBJ2-5	CASRSQRGDQETQYF	TGTGCCAGCAGGAGTCAGCGGGGGGACCAAGAGACCCAGTACTTC